This T cell receptor (beta chain) was observed in a study of blood T cell repertoires in COVID-19. Clinical history reported by participants formed the basis on which cohorts were assigned. CDR1 SGHAT and CDR2 FQNNGV come from the germline V gene. Trimming cost V 5 bases and J 5 bases; bases outside gene matches: 5. The CDR3 has 13 amino acids. The method was immunoSEQ multiplex PCR; TCRdb's version includes in-frame clones alone and lacks a portion of them. The data show roughly 330,000 clones, 80% to 90% seen once. The clonotype comes from a woman in her twenties or thirties who had recovered from COVID-19. Sequencing was done on a sample of PBMCs or T cells enriched from blood (not recorded which). The chain combines TRBV11-2 with TRBJ2-5; 7 bases agree with TRBD1. CDR3 bases: TGTGCCAGCAGCCCGGGACAGTTGGAGACCCAGTACTTC. Translating it yields CASSPGQLETQYF.